The clone carrying this T cell receptor beta chain was counted at least ten times. Its antigen is as yet unknown. RNA transcripts yielded amplified TCR beta CDR3 regions. An initial round of RT-PCR targeting the TCR CDR3 relied on the HTBI primer set. TCRdb reprocessed the multiplex PCR reads via MiXCR and lists one record per CDR3 protein. This table has roughly 510,000 distinct CDR3 sequences, under 25% appearing once. V lost 1 base to trimming and J lost 7 bases; unmatched junction nucleotides: 7. Germline values: CDR1 DFQATT, CDR2 SNEGSKA (reference sequence). CDR3 size: 14 residues. These data originate in a study of T cells in Graves' hyperthyroidism and ophthalmopathy. Study observations and caveats: Ophthalmopathy prediction by the model preceded onset by a median roughly 6 months. Most thyroid clonotypes that were expanded above 0.001 also turned up in blood.

This receptor was taken from a man aged 18 to 30 with Graves' hyperthyroidism. Sequenced material: blood. The chain has TRBV20-1 and TRBJ2-7; 10 bases map to TRBD2. The CDR3, as DNA: TGCAGTGCTAGAGGGCTAGCGGGGGTGGGAGAGCAGTACTTC. It codes for CSARGLAGVGEQYF.